A single sample is the source of the 3 T cell receptor beta chains below, sequenced in a study of spatial heterogeneity in lung cancer. TCRdb fed the 5' RACE reads into MiXCR, producing one record per CDR3 protein. The table has some 21,000 distinct CDR3 sequences, around 3.2% seen once. Indicated time point: sample taken at primary tumor resection. Unsorted whole RNA samples from tumor, nontumor lung or frozen PBMC were sequenced. The sequences come from PBMCs, collected at surgery. Source of these receptors: a female donor with early-stage non-small cell lung cancer.

This clonotype is medium-sized in the sample. The chain employs TRBV19 and TRBJ2-7; perhaps D is TRBD1 or TRBD2 (6 bases each). The V and J ends lost 2 bases and 5 bases respectively, with 16 bases between them. The CDR3 covers 15 residues. The germline gives CDR1 LNHDA, CDR2 SQIVND (reference sequence). The CDR3 spells CASSITPGDWDEQYF. The CDR3, as DNA: TGTGCCAGTAGTATAACTCCAGGGGACTGGGACGAGCAGTACTTC.

This clonotype was recorded many times. The chain joins TRBV20-1 to TRBJ1-5, with D tentatively TRBD1 (5 bases). The germline CDR1 and CDR2 sequences are DFQATT and SNEGSKA (reference sequence). There are 15 residues in the CDR3. V lost 1 base, J lost 4 bases, and 14 bases lay in between. CDR3 nucleotide sequence: TGCAGTGCTAGAGGGCCCGGGGCAGGGAATCAGCCCCAGCATTTT. Residues: CSARGPGAGNQPQHF.

This clonotype was counted at least ten times. The J gene is TRBJ1-1, the V gene TRBV5-1; 7 bases are a match to TRBD1. The germline V gene encodes CDR1 SGHRS and CDR2 YFSETQ. The CDR3 consists of 14 residues. V was pared by 3 bases and J by 4 bases, with 6 bases of the junction left unmatched. The CDR3 reads CASSSPTGTTEAFF. CDR3 coding DNA: TGCGCCAGCAGCTCGCCGACAGGGACCACTGAAGCTTTCTTT. The full variable domain, in which reference TRBV5-1 and TRBJ1-1 provide the parts outside the CDR3, is KAGVTQTPRYLIKTRGQQVTLSCSPISGHRSVSWYQQTPGQGLQFLFEYFSETQRNKGNFPGRFSGRQFSNSRSEMNVSTLELGDSALYLCASSSPTGTTEAFFGQGTRLTVV.